A single sample is the source of the 9 T cell receptor beta chains below, sequenced in a study of CD8+ T cells in alopecia areata. Specified treatment: oral pan-JAK inhibitor, 5-10 mg twice daily. Investigators isolated RNA and reverse transcribed it into cDNA to act as the sequencing template. Sequencing used immunoSEQ multiplex PCR; TCRdb keeps in-frame clones, though not all of them. Of over 150,000 clones listed, approximately 60% are singletons. The sequenced sample was CD4+ T cells sorted from blood, obtained at week 4, from a patient treated with tofacitinib. The source of these receptors is a human donor with alopecia areata.

This clone has only a few counts. V is TRBV7-9 and J is TRBJ2-1; 8 nucleotides agree with TRBD2. Germline loops: CDR1 SEHNR, CDR2 FQNEAQ (reference sequence). The V segment lost 5 bases and the J segment 4 bases; nucleotides outside the gene matches: 10. The CDR3 runs to 16 residues. This CDR3 is CASSPRSGSLYNEQFF. The CDR3 nucleotides are TGTGCCAGCAGCCCCCGCAGCGGGAGCCTTTACAATGAGCAGTTCTTC.

The chain employs TRBV29-1 and TRBJ1-2, with D possibly being TRBD1 (5 bases). Germline V gene sequence: CDR1 SQVTM, CDR2 ANQGSEA. There are 14 residues in the CDR3. The V gene lost 2 bases and the J gene lost 5 bases, with 15 bases spanning the gap. The CDR3: CSVELDSLPYGYTF. CDR3 DNA sequence: TGCAGCGTTGAATTAGACAGTTTGCCTTATGGCTACACCTTC.

This sequence joins TRBV5-6 and TRBJ2-1; the D is unclear. Germline CDR1 is SGHDT and CDR2 is YYEEEE. The CDR3 is 13 amino acids. The V and J ends lost 2 bases and 2 bases respectively, with 5 bases between them. CDR3 region: CASSFRPYNEQFF. The CDR3 DNA reads as TGTGCCAGCAGCTTTCGGCCCTACAATGAGCAGTTCTTC.

For the CDR3, the DNA is TGTGCCTGGAGTATGAGGGCAACTAATGAAAAACTGTTTTTT. Residues: CAWSMRATNEKLFF. The chain is built from TRBV30 and TRBJ1-4; no reliable D call. The CDR3 spans 14 residues. With 2 bases removed from V and 0 bases from J, the gap between germline ends came to 7 bases. Germline V gene lookup returns CDR1 GTSNPN and CDR2 SVGIG (reference sequence).

CDR3 DNA sequence: TGCGCCAGCAGCTTTGGCGGGAGGGATAACAATGAGCAGTTCTTC. As protein: CASSFGGRDNNEQFF. The chain employs TRBV5-1 and TRBJ2-1, with 9 positions matching TRBD2. The CDR3 has 15 amino acids. The J segment lost 5 bases and the V segment lost 2 bases, leaving 5 bases of the junction unmatched. Germline CDR1 is SGHRS and CDR2 is YFSETQ.

This clone turned up a few times. The chain combines TRBV6-5 with TRBJ1-1, with 10 positions matching TRBD1. V lost 7 bases, J lost 2 bases, and 7 bases stayed unmatched. Germline assignment: CDR1 MNHEY and CDR2 SVGAGI. The CDR3 covers 15 residues. The CDR3 loop is CASIGQGGGNTEAFF. Written as DNA, the CDR3 is TGTGCCAGCATCGGACAGGGGGGCGGTAACACTGAAGCTTTCTTT.

V is TRBV10-3 and J is TRBJ2-4; D possibly corresponds to TRBD1 (5 bases). V was shortened by 2 bases and J by 2 bases, with 7 bases between the two germline ends. Germline values: CDR1 ENHRY, CDR2 SYGVKD. There are 14 residues in the CDR3. The CDR3 coding sequence is TGTGCCATCAGTGAGACAGGCACCAAAAACATTCAGTACTTC. Its translation: CAISETGTKNIQYF.

The rearrangement links TRBV7-2 to TRBJ2-5; the match to TRBD2 covers 8 bases. The CDR3 is 15 residues long. J lost 5 bases, V lost 1 base, and 6 bases had no gene match. The germline CDR1 and CDR2 sequences are SGHTA and FQGNSA. Here the CDR3 DNA reads TGTGCCAGCAGCTTAGACGGGAGGGCCGGCGAGACCCAGTACTTC. It specifies CASSLDGRAGETQYF.

The table lists this clone with a few counts. V and J are TRBV29-1 and TRBJ1-2; D possibly corresponds to TRBD1 (6 bases). This CDR3 spans 12 amino acids. V lost 3 bases to trimming and J lost 8 bases, with 13 bases between them. CDR1 and CDR2 (germline): SQVTM, ANQGSEA. The CDR3 DNA reads as TGCAGCGTTGAGTCAGGGGTGACCGGCTACACCTTC. It codes for CSVESGVTGYTF.